This T cell receptor (beta chain) appears in the sequencing data of a study of blood T cell repertoires in COVID-19. Assay used: immunoSEQ multiplex PCR; TCRdb lists only in-frame clones, some missing. The repertoire holds 84,000 or so clones, with 80% to 90% as singletons. Germline-derived CDR1 and CDR2 are SGHNT and YYREEE (reference sequence). The CDR3 sequence is 13 residues long. Trimming stripped 4 bases from V and 8 bases from J, with 15 bases between. This chain uses TRBV5-4 with TRBJ1-2; D is unresolved. The sequencing sample was made of peripheral blood. The TCR comes from an elderly woman with acute or convalescent COVID-19. CDR3 DNA: TGTGCCAGCAGCCGATCACCGCTGGAGGGCTACACCTTC. This encodes CASSRSPLEGYTF.